The next 2 T cell receptor beta chains were all read from a single sample in a study of T cells in Graves' hyperthyroidism and ophthalmopathy. There were TCR beta CDR3 regions amplified from RNA transcripts. The TCR CDR3 was amplified in a first-round RT-PCR using the HTBI primer set. TCRdb re-called the multiplex PCR reads through MiXCR, storing one row per CDR3 protein. The table has more than 450,000 distinct CDR3 sequences, 12% to 15% seen once; the top ten hold approximately 14%. Source material: blood. These receptors came from a woman aged 40-49 years with Graves' hyperthyroidism.

This clonotype occurred many times. The V gene is TRBV6-2 or TRBV6-3, the J gene TRBJ1-1, with TRBD1 matching over 8 bases. This CDR3 region has 14 residues. V was clipped by 4 bases and J by 4 bases; unmatched bases: 5. Germline values: CDR1 MNHEY, CDR2 SVGEGT. The CDR3 region has the DNA TGTGCCAGCAGTTCCACAGGGGGGAGCACTGAAGCTTTCTTT. This translates into CASSSTGGSTEAFF.

Ten or more counts support this clonotype. This chain joins TRBV5-1 and TRBJ2-7, with D hard to call. V gave up 4 bases and J gave up 5 bases, with 13 bases separating them. The CDR3 totals 13 residues. Germline V gives CDR1 SGHRS, CDR2 YFSETQ. CDR3 sequence: CASSLRMSDEQYF. The CDR3, as DNA: TGCGCCAGCAGCCTCAGAATGTCTGACGAGCAGTACTTC.